The present T cell receptor beta chain was sequenced within a study of T cell changes during pregnancy in multiple sclerosis (dated by TCRdb to the late 2010s). With respect to the entire study: The study looked at changes in the T cell repertoire across pregnancy in women with multiple sclerosis.

Libraries were prepared through the immunoSEQ multiplex PCR assay. Entries here come from immuneACCESS through TCRdb and include only in-frame sequences with V and J called. Some clones fail to appear in such tables; in the studies checked, an unresolved V gene covers under half of the shortfall, and the cause of the remainder is unknown. Here the sample has about 77,000 clones; about 88% occur a single time. Together, the top ten hold around 2% of the sample. V and J are trimmed by 3 bases and 3 bases, and the gene matches miss 4 bases of the junction. The germline V gene gives CDR1 as MRHNA and CDR2 as SNTAGT. Spanning cysteine to phenylalanine, the CDR3 consists of 15 amino acids. Only the CDR3 DNA stays, 45 bases, in frame from base 1. With regard to this clone: The antigen it binds to is not known. There are no base qualities to consult, and no much larger clone falls within one base.

The chain is encoded by TRBV6-4 joined to TRBJ2-3; 9 middle bases align to TRBD1. This receptor was obtained from a female donor with multiple sclerosis, enrolled in a pregnancy study. Sample: peripheral blood, taken before pregnancy. CDR3 protein: CASSETQGATDTQYF. The nucleotide sequence reads TGTGCCAGCAGTGAGACACAGGGGGCAACAGATACGCAGTATTTT.